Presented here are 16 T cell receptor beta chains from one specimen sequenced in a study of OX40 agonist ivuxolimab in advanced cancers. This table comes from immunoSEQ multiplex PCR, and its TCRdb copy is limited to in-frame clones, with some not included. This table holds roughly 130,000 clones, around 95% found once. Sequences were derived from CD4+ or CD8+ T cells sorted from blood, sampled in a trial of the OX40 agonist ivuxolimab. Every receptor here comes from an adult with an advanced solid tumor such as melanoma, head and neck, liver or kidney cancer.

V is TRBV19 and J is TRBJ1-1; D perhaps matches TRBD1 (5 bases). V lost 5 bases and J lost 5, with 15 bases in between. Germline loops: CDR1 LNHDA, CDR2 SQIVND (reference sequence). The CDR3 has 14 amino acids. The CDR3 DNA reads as TGTGCCAGTAGTCCCGCCGGGGGGGGGACTGAAGCTTTCTTT. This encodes CASSPAGGGTEAFF.

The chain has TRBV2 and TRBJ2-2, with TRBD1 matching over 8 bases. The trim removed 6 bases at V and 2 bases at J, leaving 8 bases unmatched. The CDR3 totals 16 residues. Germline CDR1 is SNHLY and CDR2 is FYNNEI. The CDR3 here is CASSPRTGTNTGELFF. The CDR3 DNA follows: TGTGCCAGCAGCCCTCGGACAGGGACTAACACCGGGGAGCTGTTTTTT.

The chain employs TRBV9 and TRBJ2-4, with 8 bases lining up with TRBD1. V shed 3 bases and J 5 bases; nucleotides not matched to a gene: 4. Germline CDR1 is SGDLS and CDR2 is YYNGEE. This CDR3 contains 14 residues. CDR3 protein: CASSAGTGQNIQYF. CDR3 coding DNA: TGTGCCAGCAGCGCCGGGACAGGTCAAAACATTCAGTACTTC.

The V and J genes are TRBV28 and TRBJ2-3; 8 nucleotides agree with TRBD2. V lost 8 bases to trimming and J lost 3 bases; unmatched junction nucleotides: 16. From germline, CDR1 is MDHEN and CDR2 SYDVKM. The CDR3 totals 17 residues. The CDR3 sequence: CASSTAFGLARTDTQYF. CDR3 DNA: TGTGCCAGCTCTACTGCCTTCGGACTAGCCCGAACAGATACGCAGTATTTT.

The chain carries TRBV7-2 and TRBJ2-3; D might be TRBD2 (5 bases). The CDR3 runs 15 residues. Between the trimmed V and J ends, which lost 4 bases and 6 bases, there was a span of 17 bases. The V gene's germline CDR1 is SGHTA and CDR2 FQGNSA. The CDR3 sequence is CASSSPAGSPDTQYF. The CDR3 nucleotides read TGTGCCAGCAGCTCACCTGCGGGCAGTCCGGATACGCAGTATTTT.

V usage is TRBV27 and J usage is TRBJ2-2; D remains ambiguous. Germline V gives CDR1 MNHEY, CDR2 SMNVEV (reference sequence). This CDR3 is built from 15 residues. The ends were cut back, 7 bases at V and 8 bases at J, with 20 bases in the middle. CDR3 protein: CASMDGKIDPGELFF. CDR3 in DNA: TGTGCCAGCATGGACGGAAAGATAGATCCGGGGGAGCTGTTTTTT.

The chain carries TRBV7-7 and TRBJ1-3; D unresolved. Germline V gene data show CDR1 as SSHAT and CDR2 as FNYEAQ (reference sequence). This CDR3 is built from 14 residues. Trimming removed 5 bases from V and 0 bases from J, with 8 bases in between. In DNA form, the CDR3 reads TGTGCCAGCAGCGCGGGGAGCTCTGGAAACACCATATATTTT. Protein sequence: CASSAGSSGNTIYF.

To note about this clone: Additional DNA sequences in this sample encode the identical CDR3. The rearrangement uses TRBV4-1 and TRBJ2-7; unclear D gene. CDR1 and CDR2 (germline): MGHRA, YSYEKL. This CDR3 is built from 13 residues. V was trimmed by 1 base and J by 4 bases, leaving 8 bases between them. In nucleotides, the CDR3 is TGCGCCAGCAGCCAAGGCGCAGGTTACGAGCAGTACTTC. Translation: CASSQGAGYEQYF.

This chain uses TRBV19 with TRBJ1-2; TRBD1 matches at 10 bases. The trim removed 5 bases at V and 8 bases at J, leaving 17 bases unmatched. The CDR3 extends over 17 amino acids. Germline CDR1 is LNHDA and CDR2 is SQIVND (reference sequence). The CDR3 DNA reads TGTGCCAGTAGTCTCCGACAGGGGGCCATTGTGTCTAGCGGCTACACCTTC. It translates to CASSLRQGAIVSSGYTF.

The CDR3 coding sequence is TGTGCCAGCAGCTCCCCCGAGGCGGACGGTAAAAACATTCAGTACTTC. Amino acids: CASSSPEADGKNIQYF. The genes are TRBV13 and TRBJ2-4; the D is unclear. Germline V lookup: CDR1 PRHDT, CDR2 FYEKMQ (reference sequence). CDR3 length equals 16 residues. Trimming cost V 4 bases and J 4 bases, with 17 bases left between them.

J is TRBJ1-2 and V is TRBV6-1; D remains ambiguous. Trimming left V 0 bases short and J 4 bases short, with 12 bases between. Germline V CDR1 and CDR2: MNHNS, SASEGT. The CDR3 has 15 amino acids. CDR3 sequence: CASSEAGRGPYGYTF. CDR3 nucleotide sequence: TGTGCCAGCAGTGAAGCAGGTCGAGGCCCCTATGGCTACACCTTC.

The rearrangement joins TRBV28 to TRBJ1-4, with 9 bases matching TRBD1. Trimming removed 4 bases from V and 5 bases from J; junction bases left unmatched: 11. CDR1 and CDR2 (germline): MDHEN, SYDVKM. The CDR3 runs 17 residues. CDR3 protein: CASSSPGQGLANEKLFF. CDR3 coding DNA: TGTGCCAGCAGTTCCCCGGGACAGGGATTAGCAAATGAAAAACTGTTTTTT.

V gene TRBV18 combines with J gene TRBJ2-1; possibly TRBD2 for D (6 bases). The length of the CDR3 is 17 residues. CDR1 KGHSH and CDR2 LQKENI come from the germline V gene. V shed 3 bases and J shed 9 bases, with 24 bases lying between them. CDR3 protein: CASSPNSGAGRLGEQFF. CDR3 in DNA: TGTGCCAGCTCACCTAATAGCGGCGCGGGAAGATTGGGTGAGCAGTTCTTC.

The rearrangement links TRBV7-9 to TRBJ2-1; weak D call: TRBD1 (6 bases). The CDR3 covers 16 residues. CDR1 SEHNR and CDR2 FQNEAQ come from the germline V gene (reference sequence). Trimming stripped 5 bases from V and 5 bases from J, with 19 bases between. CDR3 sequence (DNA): TGTGCCAGCAGCCCCGACGGAACAGGGATTAACAATGAGCAGTTCTTC. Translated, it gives CASSPDGTGINNEQFF. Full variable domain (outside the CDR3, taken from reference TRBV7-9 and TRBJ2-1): DTGVSQNPRHKITKRGQNVTFRCDPISEHNRLYWYRQTLGQGPEFLTYFQNEAQLEKSRLLSDRFSAERPKGSFSTLEIQRTEQGDSAMYLCASSPDGTGINNEQFFGPGTRLTVL.

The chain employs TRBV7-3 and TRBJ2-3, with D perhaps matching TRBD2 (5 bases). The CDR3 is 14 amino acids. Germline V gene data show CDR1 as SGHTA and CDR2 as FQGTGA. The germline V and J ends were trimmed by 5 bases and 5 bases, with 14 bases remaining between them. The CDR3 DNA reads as TGTGCCAGCAGCGCCCTACTAGGAGAAGATACGCAGTATTTT. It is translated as CASSALLGEDTQYF.

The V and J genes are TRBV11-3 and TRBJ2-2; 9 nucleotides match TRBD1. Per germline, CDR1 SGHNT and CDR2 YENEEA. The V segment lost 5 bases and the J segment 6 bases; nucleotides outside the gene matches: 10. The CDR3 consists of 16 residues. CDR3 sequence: CASSRTGVFSAGELFF. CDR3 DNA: TGTGCCAGCAGCCGGACAGGGGTGTTTTCCGCCGGGGAGCTGTTTTTT.